Reported below is one T cell receptor beta chain. V dropped 1 base and J dropped 2 bases, with 10 bases sitting between them. The CDR3 sequence is 15 residues long. In germline, CDR1 is MNHEY, CDR2 SMNVEV (reference sequence). The source of the sample is a study of T cell responses to AZD1222 COVID-19 vaccine. Libraries were prepared by immunoSEQ multiplex PCR; TCRdb keeps only in-frame clonotypes and omits some of them. Found here are approximately 99,000 clones, approximately 90% of them singletons; the top ten hold about 8.3%. Sequencing was performed on peripheral blood, taken 28 days after the second AZD1222 dose. V gene TRBV27 combines with J gene TRBJ2-3, with a possible D match to TRBD2 (5 bases). The TCR was taken from an adult who received the AZD1222 COVID-19 vaccine. This chain's CDR3 is CASSLLREVTDTQYF. The CDR3 DNA is TGTGCCAGCAGTTTATTACGGGAAGTCACAGATACGCAGTATTTT.